This T cell receptor (beta chain) was observed in a study of CD4+ T cells in melanoma. Profiled with immunoSEQ multiplex PCR; TCRdb holds only in-frame clones, not every one. The sample lists roughly 9,900 clones; about 72% were seen once. In germline, CDR1 is MNHNS, CDR2 SASEGT. The CDR3 spans 15 residues. Trimming at V came to 6 bases and at J to 0 bases, leaving 5 bases not matched to a gene. This clone was observed a handful of times. This TCR was recovered from a human donor with melanoma. The chain is built from TRBV6-1 and TRBJ1-5; 7 positions match TRBD1. Sequences were obtained from cells from a culture (not recorded whether cultured in vitro). The CDR3 region has the DNA TGTGCCAGCAGGGGACAGCCAGATAGCAATCAGCCCCAGCATTTT. As protein: CASRGQPDSNQPQHF.